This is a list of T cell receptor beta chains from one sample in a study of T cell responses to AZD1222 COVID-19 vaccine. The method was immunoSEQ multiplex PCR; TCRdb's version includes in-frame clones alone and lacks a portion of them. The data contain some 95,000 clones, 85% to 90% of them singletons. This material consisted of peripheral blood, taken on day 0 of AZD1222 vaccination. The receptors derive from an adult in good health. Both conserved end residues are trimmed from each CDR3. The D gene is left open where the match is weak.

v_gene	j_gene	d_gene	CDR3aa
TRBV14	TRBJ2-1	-	ASSRRGYRALGYNEQF
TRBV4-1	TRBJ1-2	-	ASSGRGVNYGYT
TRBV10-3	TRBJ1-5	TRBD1	ASTGTGGAEQPQH
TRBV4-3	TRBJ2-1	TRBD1	ASSQDPTGSYNEQF
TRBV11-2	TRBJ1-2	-	ASSLGPGNYGYT
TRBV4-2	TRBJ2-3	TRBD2	ASSQDNAGGTDTQY
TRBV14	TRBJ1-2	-	ASSPWDVYGYT
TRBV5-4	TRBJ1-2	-	ASSLEVGPFYGYT
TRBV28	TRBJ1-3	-	ASSFNSDSGNTIY
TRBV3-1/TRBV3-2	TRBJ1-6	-	ASSQSSGNSPLH
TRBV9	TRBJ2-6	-	ASSDTTGANVLT
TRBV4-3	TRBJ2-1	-	ASSQGRPGSSYNEQF
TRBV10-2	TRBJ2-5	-	ASSGAVDQY
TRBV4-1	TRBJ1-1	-	ASSQEGQTNTEAF
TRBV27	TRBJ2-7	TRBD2	ASSRTSGVSYEQY
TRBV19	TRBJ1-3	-	ASSFPGNTIY